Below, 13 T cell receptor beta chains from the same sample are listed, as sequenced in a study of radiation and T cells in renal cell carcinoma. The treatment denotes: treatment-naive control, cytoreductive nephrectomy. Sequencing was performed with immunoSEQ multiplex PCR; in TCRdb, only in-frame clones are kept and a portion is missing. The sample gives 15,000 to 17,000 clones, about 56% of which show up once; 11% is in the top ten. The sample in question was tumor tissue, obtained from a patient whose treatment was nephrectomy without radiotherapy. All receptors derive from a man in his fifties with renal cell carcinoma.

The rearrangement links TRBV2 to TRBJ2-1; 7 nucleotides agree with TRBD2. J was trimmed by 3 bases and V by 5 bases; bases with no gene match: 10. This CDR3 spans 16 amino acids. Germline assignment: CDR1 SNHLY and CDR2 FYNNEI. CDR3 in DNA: TGTGCCAGCAGTCGACTAGCCGACCCTATCTACAATGAGCAGTTCTTC. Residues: CASSRLADPIYNEQFF.

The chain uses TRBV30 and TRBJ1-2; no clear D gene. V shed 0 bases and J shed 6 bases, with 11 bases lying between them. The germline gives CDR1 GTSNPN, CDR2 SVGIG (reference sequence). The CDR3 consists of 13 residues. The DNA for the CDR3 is TGTGCCTGGAGTGTACTTCGGGGTCATGGCTACACCTTC. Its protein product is CAWSVLRGHGYTF.

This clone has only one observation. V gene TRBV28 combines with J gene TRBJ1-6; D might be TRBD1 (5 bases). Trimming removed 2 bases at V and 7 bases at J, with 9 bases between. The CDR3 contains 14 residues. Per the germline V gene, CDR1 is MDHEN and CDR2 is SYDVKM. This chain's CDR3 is CASSLGTRNSPLHF. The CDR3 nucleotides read TGTGCCAGCAGTTTAGGGACCCGCAATTCACCCCTCCACTTT.

CDR3 coding DNA: TGTGCCAGCAGCTCTGGGACTGGTGGGGCCAACGTCCTGACTTTC. It codes for CASSSGTGGANVLTF. V is TRBV11-3 and J is TRBJ2-6; TRBD2 might be the D (6 bases). Germline V gene data show CDR1 as SGHNT and CDR2 as YENEEA. The CDR3 length is 15 residues. Trimming removed 4 bases at V and 3 bases at J, with 10 bases between.

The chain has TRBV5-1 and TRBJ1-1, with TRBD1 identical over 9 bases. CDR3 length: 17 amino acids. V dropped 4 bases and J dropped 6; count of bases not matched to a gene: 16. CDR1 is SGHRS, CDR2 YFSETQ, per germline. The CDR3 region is CASSIRPGTGSVAEAFF. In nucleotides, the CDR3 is TGCGCCAGCAGCATTCGACCCGGGACAGGGTCTGTTGCTGAAGCTTTCTTT.

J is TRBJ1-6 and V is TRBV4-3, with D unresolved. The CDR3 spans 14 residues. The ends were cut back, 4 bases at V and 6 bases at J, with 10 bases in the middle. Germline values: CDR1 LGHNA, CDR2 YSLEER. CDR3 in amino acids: CASSPAGFNSPLHF. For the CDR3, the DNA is TGCGCCAGCAGCCCGGCGGGGTTTAATTCACCCCTCCACTTT.

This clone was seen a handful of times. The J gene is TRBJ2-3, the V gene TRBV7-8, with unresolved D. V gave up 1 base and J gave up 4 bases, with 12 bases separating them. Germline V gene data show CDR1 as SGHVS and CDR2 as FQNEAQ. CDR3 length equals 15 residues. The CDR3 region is CASSLGTKAPDTQYF. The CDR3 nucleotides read TGTGCCAGCAGCTTAGGGACCAAGGCGCCAGATACGCAGTATTTT.

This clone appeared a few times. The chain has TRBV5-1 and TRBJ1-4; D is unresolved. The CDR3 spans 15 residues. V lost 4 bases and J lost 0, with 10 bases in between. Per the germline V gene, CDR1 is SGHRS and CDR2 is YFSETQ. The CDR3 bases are TGCGCCAGCAGCCGGAGGGATGCAACTAATGAAAAACTGTTTTTT. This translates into CASSRRDATNEKLFF.

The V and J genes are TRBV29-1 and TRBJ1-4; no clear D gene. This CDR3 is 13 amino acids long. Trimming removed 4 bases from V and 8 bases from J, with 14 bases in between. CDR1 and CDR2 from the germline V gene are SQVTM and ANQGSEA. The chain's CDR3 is CSVGAHSKEKLFF. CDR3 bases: TGCAGCGTTGGGGCACACAGCAAGGAAAAACTGTTTTTT.

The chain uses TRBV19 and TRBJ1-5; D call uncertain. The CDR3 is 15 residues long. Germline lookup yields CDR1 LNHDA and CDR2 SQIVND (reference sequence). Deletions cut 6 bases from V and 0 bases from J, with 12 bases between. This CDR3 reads CASRGGHNSNQPQHF. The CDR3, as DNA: TGTGCCAGTAGGGGCGGTCATAATAGCAATCAGCCCCAGCATTTT. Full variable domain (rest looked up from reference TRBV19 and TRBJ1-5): DGGITQSPKYLFRKEGQNVTLSCEQNLNHDAMYWYRQDPGQGLRLIYYSQIVNDFQKGDIAEGYSVSREKKESFPLTVTSAQKNPTAFYLCASRGGHNSNQPQHFGDGTRLSIL.

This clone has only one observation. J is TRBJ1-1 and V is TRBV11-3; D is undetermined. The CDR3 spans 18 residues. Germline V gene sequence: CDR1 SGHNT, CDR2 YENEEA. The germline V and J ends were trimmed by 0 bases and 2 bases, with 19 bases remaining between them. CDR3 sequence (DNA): TGTGCCAGCAGCTTAGATTCCCCCCACGGGCGGGAAAACACTGAAGCTTTCTTT. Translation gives CASSLDSPHGRENTEAFF.

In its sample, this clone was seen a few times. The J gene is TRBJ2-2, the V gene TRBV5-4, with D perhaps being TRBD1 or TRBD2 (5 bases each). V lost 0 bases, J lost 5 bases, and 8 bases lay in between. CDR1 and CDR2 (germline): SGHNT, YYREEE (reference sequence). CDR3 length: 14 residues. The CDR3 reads CASSLVRGTGELFF. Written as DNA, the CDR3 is TGTGCCAGCAGCTTGGTGAGGGGTACCGGGGAGCTGTTTTTT.

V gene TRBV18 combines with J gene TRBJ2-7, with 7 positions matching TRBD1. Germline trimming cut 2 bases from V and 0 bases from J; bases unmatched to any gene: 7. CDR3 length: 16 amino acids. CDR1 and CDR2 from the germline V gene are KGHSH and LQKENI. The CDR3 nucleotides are TGTGCCAGCTCACCAGGGGGCAGGGGGAGCTCCTACGAGCAGTACTTC. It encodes CASSPGGRGSSYEQYF.